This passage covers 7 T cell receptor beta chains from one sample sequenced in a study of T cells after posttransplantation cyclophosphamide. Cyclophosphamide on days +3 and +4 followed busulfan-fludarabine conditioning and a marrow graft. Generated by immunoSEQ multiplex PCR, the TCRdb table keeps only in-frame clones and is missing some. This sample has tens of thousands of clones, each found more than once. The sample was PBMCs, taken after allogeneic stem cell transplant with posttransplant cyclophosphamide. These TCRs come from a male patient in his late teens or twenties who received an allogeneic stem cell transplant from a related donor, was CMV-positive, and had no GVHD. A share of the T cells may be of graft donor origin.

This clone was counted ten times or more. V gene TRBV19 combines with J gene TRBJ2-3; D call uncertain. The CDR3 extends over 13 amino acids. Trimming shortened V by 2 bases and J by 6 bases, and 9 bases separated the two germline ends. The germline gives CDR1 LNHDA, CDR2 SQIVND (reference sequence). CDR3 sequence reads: CASSIQAWDTQYF. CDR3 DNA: TGTGCCAGTAGTATACAGGCATGGGATACGCAGTATTTT.

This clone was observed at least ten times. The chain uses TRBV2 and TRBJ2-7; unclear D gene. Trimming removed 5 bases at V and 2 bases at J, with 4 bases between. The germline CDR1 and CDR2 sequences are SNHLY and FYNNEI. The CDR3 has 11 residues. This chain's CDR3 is CASSSPYEQYF. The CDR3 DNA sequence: TGTGCCAGCAGTAGCCCCTACGAGCAGTACTTC.

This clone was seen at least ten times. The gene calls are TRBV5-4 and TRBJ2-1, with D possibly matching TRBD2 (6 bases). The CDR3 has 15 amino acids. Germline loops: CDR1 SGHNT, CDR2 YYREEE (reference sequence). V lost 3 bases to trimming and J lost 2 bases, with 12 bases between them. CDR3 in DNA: TGTGCCAGCAGCTGGGGACTTGTACCCTACAATGAGCAGTTCTTC. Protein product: CASSWGLVPYNEQFF. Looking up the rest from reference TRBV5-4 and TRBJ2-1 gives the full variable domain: ETGVTQSPTHLIKTRGQQVTLRCSSQSGHNTVSWYQQALGQGPQFIFQYYREEENGRGNFPPRFSGLQFPNYSSELNVNALELDDSALYLCASSWGLVPYNEQFFGPGTRLTVL.

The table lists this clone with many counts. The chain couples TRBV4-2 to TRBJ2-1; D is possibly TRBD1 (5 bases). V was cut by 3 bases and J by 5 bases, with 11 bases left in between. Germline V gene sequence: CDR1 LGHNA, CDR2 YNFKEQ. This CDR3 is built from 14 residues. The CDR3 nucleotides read TGTGCCAGCAGCCACCCCCCAGGGAACAATGAGCAGTTCTTC. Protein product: CASSHPPGNNEQFF.

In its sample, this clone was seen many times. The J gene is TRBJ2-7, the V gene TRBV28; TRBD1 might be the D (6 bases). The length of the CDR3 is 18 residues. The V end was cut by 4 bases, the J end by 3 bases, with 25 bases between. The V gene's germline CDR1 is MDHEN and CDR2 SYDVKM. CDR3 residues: CASSSYTSTDEGDYEQYF. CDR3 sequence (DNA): TGTGCCAGCAGTTCCTACACCTCAACGGACGAGGGGGACTACGAGCAGTACTTC.

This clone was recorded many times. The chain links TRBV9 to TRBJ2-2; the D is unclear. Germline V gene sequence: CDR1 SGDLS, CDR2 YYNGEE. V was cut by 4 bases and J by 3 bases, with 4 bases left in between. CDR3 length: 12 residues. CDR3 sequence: CASSLYTGELFF. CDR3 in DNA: TGTGCCAGCAGCCTTTACACCGGGGAGCTGTTTTTT.

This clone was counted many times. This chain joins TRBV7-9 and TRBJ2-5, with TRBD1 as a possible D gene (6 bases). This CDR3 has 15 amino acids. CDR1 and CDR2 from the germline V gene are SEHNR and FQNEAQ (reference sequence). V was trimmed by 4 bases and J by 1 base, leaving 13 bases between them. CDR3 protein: CASSSVSGVQETQYF. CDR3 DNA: TGTGCCAGCAGCTCCGTCTCAGGGGTCCAAGAGACCCAGTACTTC.